This T cell receptor (beta chain) was sequenced in a study of CD8 T cells in ankylosing spondylitis. General observations from the study: A TCR beta motif of 8 or 9 highly homologous variants appeared characteristic of ankylosing spondylitis blood.

On this clonotype: Antigen: not known.

MiXCR, applied by TCRdb to the 5' RACE reads, yields one record per CDR3 protein. The table shows 200,000 to 300,000 distinct CDR3 sequences, with around 25% occurring only once. Trimming pared 6 bases from V and 2 bases from J, leaving 15 bases between. The CDR3 spans 15 residues. Germline V gene data show CDR1 as MNHNS and CDR2 as SASEGT. This clonotype was sampled from a male donor with ankylosing spondylitis or in good health (not recorded which). The chain carries TRBV6-1 and TRBJ2-3; possible D gene TRBD1, 7 bases. The sample consisted of blood, either unsorted or a sorted T cell fraction (not recorded which). The CDR3 DNA reads TGTGCCAGCAGAGGGGGCGGGGCGATCACAGATACGCAGTATTTT. As protein: CASRGGGAITDTQYF.